This entry lists 14 T cell receptor beta chains sequenced from one sample in a study of blood T cell repertoires in COVID-19. The data were produced by immunoSEQ multiplex PCR, yet TCRdb's version contains in-frame clones alone and is incomplete. Among about 20,000 clones listed, more than 80% were seen once. The material sequenced was peripheral blood. Receptor source: a human donor in a cohort sampled during active COVID-19.

The V and J genes are TRBV1 and TRBJ2-7; the table's D gene call, TRBD2, was not cross checked with the DNA. TRBV1 is a pseudogene. The CDR3 is 17 amino acids. This CDR3 reads CTSSQDRSRGTSYEQYV. Here the CDR3 DNA reads TGCACCAGCAGCCAAGATCGGTCCCGAGGGACTAGCTACGAGCAGTACGTC.

The rearrangement uses TRBV4-1 and TRBJ1-4; possible D gene TRBD1, 6 bases. Trimming removed 0 bases from V and 4 bases from J, with 12 bases in between. CDR3 length: 16 amino acids. CDR1 and CDR2 (germline): MGHRA, YSYEKL. CDR3 sequence: CASSQDLGASNEKLFF. CDR3 bases: TGCGCCAGCAGCCAAGATCTGGGGGCAAGTAATGAAAAACTGTTTTTT.

The rearrangement joins TRBV3-1 (or the pseudogene TRBV3-2) to TRBJ2-3, with D perhaps TRBD1 (6 bases). Germline CDR1 is LGHDT and CDR2 is YNNKEL (reference sequence). The V gene lost 4 bases and the J gene lost 6 bases, with 26 bases spanning the gap. The CDR3 has 18 residues. This CDR3 reads CASSPSAWGPKGSDTQYF. The CDR3 coding sequence is TGTGCCAGCAGCCCCAGTGCGTGGGGGCCTAAGGGATCGGATACGCAGTATTTT.

The rearrangement joins TRBV6-5 to TRBJ1-2, with 8 bases identical to TRBD1. Looked up from germline, CDR1 is MNHEY and CDR2 is SVGAGI. V dropped 5 bases and J dropped 8; count of bases not matched to a gene: 7. The CDR3 loop spans 13 amino acids. The CDR3 DNA reads as TGTGCCAGCAGTAAGCCGACAGGGGACGGCTACACCTTC. It yields the protein CASSKPTGDGYTF.

The CDR3 region is CASSSRLAGRTDTQYF. DNA of the CDR3: TGTGCCAGTAGCTCGCGGCTAGCGGGACGCACAGATACGCAGTATTTT. The chain combines TRBV19 with TRBJ2-3, with 9 positions matching TRBD2. This CDR3 region has 16 residues. Germline CDR1 LNHDA, CDR2 SQIVND (reference sequence). V was clipped by 6 bases and J by 1 base; unmatched bases: 8.

The gene calls are TRBV14 and TRBJ1-6; the D gene is possibly TRBD1 (5 bases). Germline CDR1 and CDR2: SGHDN and FVKESK. The germline V and J ends were trimmed by 4 bases and 10 bases, with 11 bases remaining between them. CDR3 length: 13 residues. This CDR3 reads CASSPTGRSPLHF. The CDR3, as DNA: TGTGCCAGCAGCCCAACAGGTCGATCACCCCTCCACTTT.

CDR3 loop: CASGQGETQYF. The CDR3 DNA sequence: TGTGCCAGCGGACAGGGAGAGACCCAGTACTTC. The J gene is TRBJ2-5, the V gene TRBV12-3 or TRBV12-4; 8 nucleotides match TRBD1. This CDR3 has 11 residues. The J segment lost 4 bases and the V segment lost 8 bases, leaving 0 bases of the junction unmatched.

The rearrangement joins TRBV21-1 to TRBJ2-3; TRBD2, the table's D call, was not compared with the DNA. TRBV21-1 counts as a pseudogene. This CDR3 contains 18 residues. DNA of the CDR3: TGTGCCAGCAGCAAAGTAGACATCTACCTAGCGGGCACAGATACGCAGTATTTT. It translates to CASSKVDIYLAGTDTQYF.

This clone was detected once. The rearrangement uses TRBV19 and TRBJ1-2, with D tentatively TRBD1 (6 bases). Per the germline V gene, CDR1 is LNHDA and CDR2 is SQIVND (reference sequence). This CDR3 contains 14 residues. V lost 5 bases, J lost 2 bases, and 12 bases lay in between. In DNA form, the CDR3 reads TGTGCCAGTAGTGTAATTGGGACAAACTATGGCTACACCTTC. Its protein product is CASSVIGTNYGYTF.

The rearrangement links TRBV3-1 (or the pseudogene TRBV3-2) to TRBJ2-1; TRBD2 might be the D (5 bases). The CDR3 runs 15 residues. Germline V gene sequence: CDR1 LGHDT, CDR2 YNNKEL (reference sequence). Trimming pared 2 bases from V and 6 bases from J, leaving 14 bases between. CDR3 nucleotides: TGTGCCAGCAGCCAATCCGACTACTCCAGCAATGAGCAGTTCTTC. Its protein product is CASSQSDYSSNEQFF.

The genes are TRBV19 and TRBJ1-4, with D perhaps matching TRBD1 (5 bases). Trimming stripped 1 base from V and 2 bases from J, with 14 bases between. The length of the CDR3 is 17 residues. Germline CDR1 reads LNHDA; CDR2 reads SQIVND (reference sequence). The CDR3 protein is CASSIALTWGTNEKLFF. The CDR3 DNA follows: TGTGCCAGTAGTATAGCCCTCACGTGGGGCACTAATGAAAAACTGTTTTTT.

The chain employs TRBV1 and TRBJ2-3; TRBD2, the D gene given by the table, was not confirmed from the DNA. TRBV1 is given as a pseudogene. The CDR3 has 17 amino acids. In DNA form, the CDR3 reads TGCACCAGCAGCCCGACCACGGGGGGGCTTAGCACAGATACGCAGTATTTT. Protein sequence: CTSSPTTGGLSTDTQYF.

The V call is TRBV6-2 or TRBV6-3, the J call TRBJ2-1; a possible D gene is TRBD2 (7 bases). Trimming removed 0 bases at V and 4 bases at J, with 13 bases between. Germline values: CDR1 MNHEY, CDR2 SVGEGT. This CDR3 is built from 16 residues. CDR3: CASSYSWGRGYNEQFF. CDR3 DNA: TGTGCCAGCAGTTACTCCTGGGGGCGGGGGTACAATGAGCAGTTCTTC.

This clone was seen more than once but under ten times. This chain links TRBV10-3 with TRBJ1-1; D possibly corresponds to TRBD1 (6 bases). Germline V CDR1 and CDR2: ENHRY, SYGVKD. Trimming shortened V by 3 bases and J by 11 bases, and 10 bases separated the two germline ends. There are 11 residues in the CDR3. Here the CDR3 reads CAISDGGAAFF. In DNA form, the CDR3 reads TGTGCCATCAGTGATGGGGGGGCGGCTTTCTTT.